What follows is one TCR beta chain and its context. This entry is derived from a study of control samples from healthy donors and cancer patients. Sequenced by immunoSEQ multiplex PCR; TCRdb stores in-frame clones only, minus some. Of roughly 130,000 clones in the sample, about 91% were seen once. This CDR3 is 17 amino acids long. V lost 0 bases, J lost 6 bases, and 21 bases lay in between. Germline-derived CDR1 and CDR2 are MGHRA and YSYEKL. Sequenced sample: blood. This receptor was identified in a young man in good health. This chain links TRBV4-1 with TRBJ2-7; no reliable D call. The CDR3 sequence is CASSQDAERLSRREQYF. The CDR3 nucleotides read TGCGCCAGCAGCCAAGATGCGGAAAGGCTTTCTCGACGCGAGCAGTACTTC.